The 25 T cell receptor beta chains reported below all come from one sample, sequenced in a study of regulatory T cells in long-lasting Graves disease (TCRdb year 2021). This specimen's time point label, interpreted: persistent/refractory GD, antithyroid drugs over 5 years with positive TRAb. RNA was extracted from PBMCs in TRIzol for both TCR sequencing and RNA sequencing. The library was produced with multiplex PCR. TCRdb names Illumina HiSeq 4000 as the instrument used. TCR beta libraries were built with iRepertoire HTBI primers and Arm-PCR amplification of CDR3 regions. TCRdb reran the public reads through fastp at Q25 and MiXCR, keeping productive beta chains. For every CDR3 protein sequence, its rows merge into one entry that carries the most common genes and DNA. This sample is represented by hundreds of thousands of distinct CDR3 sequences; around 30% of them were singletons. Of the sample, 42% falls within the top ten clones.

This material consisted of peripheral blood mononuclear cells (PBMCs), taken when the disease was refractory, from a patient treated with antithyroid drugs. These TCRs come from a female donor with Graves disease.

This clonotype has more than one count but fewer than ten. V and J are TRBV9 and TRBJ2-2; D possibly corresponds to TRBD2 (5 bases). The CDR3 is 14 amino acids. Trimming removed 0 bases from V and 3 bases from J, with 6 bases in between. Germline CDR1 SGDLS, CDR2 YYNGEE. CDR3 amino acids: CASSVVGDTGELFF. In nucleotides, the CDR3 is TGTGCCAGCAGCGTAGTCGGGGACACCGGGGAGCTGTTTTTT.

This clonotype showed up just once. This clone may be a read error of a much larger clone one base away. The chain joins TRBV12-3 or TRBV12-4 to TRBJ2-5; no firm D call. The CDR3 spans 13 residues. The V end lost 11 bases, the J end lost 4 bases, and 17 bases lay between the germline ends. This chain's CDR3 is CAGDRGGGETQYF. DNA for the CDR3: TGTGCCGGCGACCGAGGCGGCGGAGAGACCCAGTACTTC.

In the case of this clonotype: This could be a read error, since a much larger clone is one nucleotide away. This sequence joins TRBV5-6 and TRBJ1-5; 7 bases agree with TRBD1. The CDR3 spans 15 residues. V was pared by 4 bases and J by 3 bases, with 7 bases of the junction left unmatched. Germline CDR1 SGHDT, CDR2 YYEEEE. This chain's CDR3 is CASSRRDRLNQPQHF. The CDR3 region has the DNA TGTGCCAGCAGCCGGAGGGACAGACTCAATCAGCCCCAGCATTTT.

V gene TRBV6-2 or TRBV6-3 combines with J gene TRBJ2-7; 7 nucleotides match TRBD1. Germline CDR1 and CDR2: MNHEY and SVGEGT. The junction had 5 bases not matched to a gene; V was cut back by 2 bases and J by 4 bases. This CDR3 is built from 14 residues. The CDR3 here is CASSYVNRGYEQYF. CDR3 nucleotide sequence: TGTGCCAGCAGTTACGTGAACAGGGGTTACGAGCAGTACTTC.

The chain uses TRBV6-9 and TRBJ1-5; 8 nucleotides agree with TRBD1. After removal of 3 bases from V and 6 bases from J, the junction contained 7 bases not matched to a gene. The CDR3 is 15 residues long. From germline, CDR1 is MNHGY and CDR2 SVAAGI. CDR3 coding DNA: TGTGCCAGCAGTTACCCAGGACAGGGTGGTCAGCCCCAGCATTTT. Protein product: CASSYPGQGGQPQHF.

This clonotype was detected a few times. This rearrangement joins TRBV20-1 to TRBJ1-2; no clear D gene. Germline-derived CDR1 and CDR2 are DFQATT and SNEGSKA (reference sequence). The CDR3 spans 13 residues. V shed 3 bases and J shed 0 bases, with 8 bases lying between them. DNA for the CDR3: TGCAGTGCTAGTTGGGGAGCTAACTATGGCTACACCTTC. This encodes CSASWGANYGYTF.

This rearrangement joins TRBV3-1 to TRBJ2-7; D is unclear. V lost 5 bases to trimming and J lost 4 bases, with 9 bases between them. This CDR3 has 12 residues. Germline lookup yields CDR1 LGHDT and CDR2 YNNKEL (reference sequence). The CDR3 reads CASSSARYEQYF. The CDR3 DNA reads TGTGCCAGCAGCTCCGCCCGATACGAGCAGTACTTC.

This chain links TRBV7-9 with TRBJ1-2; perhaps TRBD1 as D (5 bases). Germline-derived CDR1 and CDR2 are SEHNR and FQNEAQ (reference sequence). The CDR3 has 14 amino acids. V dropped 6 bases and J dropped 3 bases, with 14 bases sitting between them. The DNA of the CDR3 is TGTGCCAGCAGTTACCCGATGGGACACTATGGCTACACCTTC. Amino acid sequence: CASSYPMGHYGYTF.

This clonotype has more than one count but fewer than ten. The genes are TRBV28 and TRBJ1-1, with a weak D call TRBD1 (6 bases). V lost 8 bases and J 6 bases, leaving 19 bases between the germline ends. The CDR3 spans 14 residues. From germline, CDR1 is MDHEN and CDR2 SYDVKM. Here the CDR3 reads CASLNRVGRAEAFF. The CDR3 nucleotides are TGTGCCAGCCTTAACAGGGTCGGAAGGGCTGAAGCTTTCTTT.

V and J are TRBV13 and TRBJ2-7, with D possibly being TRBD2 (6 bases). The CDR3 loop spans 15 amino acids. The V gene's germline CDR1 is PRHDT and CDR2 FYEKMQ (reference sequence). The V end was cut by 2 bases, the J end by 1 base, with 12 bases between. CDR3 nucleotides: TGTGCCAGCAGCTTACCGGGGGAAGGGTCCTACGAGCAGTACTTC. Its protein product is CASSLPGEGSYEQYF.

This clonotype appeared a few times. This chain uses TRBV30 with TRBJ2-7; 9 positions match TRBD1. CDR1 and CDR2 (germline): GTSNPN, SVGIG (reference sequence). V lost 1 base and J lost 7; bases outside the gene matches: 11. The CDR3 length is 15 residues. The CDR3 spells CAWSATPGTGKEQYF. The CDR3 DNA reads as TGTGCCTGGAGTGCAACCCCCGGGACAGGGAAAGAGCAGTACTTC.

This clonotype was seen many times. V is TRBV2 and J is TRBJ1-1, with 10 bases fitting TRBD1. This CDR3 has 13 residues. J was trimmed by 4 bases and V by 6 bases; bases with no gene match: 2. Germline V gene sequence: CDR1 SNHLY, CDR2 FYNNEI. CDR3: CASRGQGTTEAFF. CDR3 DNA sequence: TGTGCCAGCAGGGGACAGGGGACCACTGAAGCTTTCTTT.

This clonotype was detected once. The gene calls are TRBV30 and TRBJ2-7; 9 nucleotides agree with TRBD2. V trimming: 1 base; J trimming: 2 bases; junction bases outside the gene matches: 0. Germline V lookup: CDR1 GTSNPN, CDR2 SVGIG (reference sequence). The CDR3 runs 13 residues. The CDR3 nucleotides are TGTGCCTGGAGTGGACTAGCGGCCTACGAGCAGTACTTC. This encodes CAWSGLAAYEQYF.

The V call is TRBV19, the J call TRBJ2-2; TRBD1 matches 7 bases. V lost 2 bases, J lost 6 bases, and 15 bases stayed unmatched. Germline lookup yields CDR1 LNHDA and CDR2 SQIVND (reference sequence). The CDR3 is 18 amino acids. The CDR3 region is CASSIFKRGQDFAGELFF. The CDR3 region has the DNA TGTGCCAGTAGTATATTTAAGAGGGGGCAGGATTTCGCCGGGGAGCTGTTTTTT.

This clonotype was counted at least ten times. This sequence joins TRBV12-3 or TRBV12-4 and TRBJ1-2, with D tentatively TRBD1 (6 bases). The CDR3 has 15 residues. Trimming removed 5 bases at V and 4 bases at J, with 17 bases between. CDR3 in DNA: TGTGCCAGCAGTCCGAGGACAGTGAAAATCTATGGCTACACCTTC. It codes for CASSPRTVKIYGYTF.

The V gene is TRBV20-1, the J gene TRBJ1-5; TRBD1 is a possible D gene (5 bases). The CDR3 runs 14 residues. Per the germline V gene, CDR1 is DFQATT and CDR2 is SNEGSKA (reference sequence). Trimming shortened V by 0 bases and J by 7 bases, and 13 bases separated the two germline ends. The CDR3 spells CSAREGPGGQPQHF. The CDR3 DNA reads as TGCAGTGCTAGAGAGGGGCCGGGTGGCCAGCCCCAGCATTTT.

This clonotype was seen only a few times. The V call is TRBV10-3, the J call TRBJ1-2; 8 nucleotides align to TRBD1. V shed 6 bases, J shed 6 bases, and the junction held 6 bases outside the gene matches. The germline V gene encodes CDR1 ENHRY and CDR2 SYGVKD. The length of the CDR3 is 13 residues. The CDR3 protein is CAIRDRVIDGYTF. In DNA form, the CDR3 reads TGTGCCATCAGGGACAGGGTAATAGATGGCTACACCTTC.

The DNA for the CDR3 is TGCGCCAGCAGCTTGTTGGCTAGCGGGAGCTCCTACGAGCAGTACTTC. This translates into CASSLLASGSSYEQYF. J is TRBJ2-7 and V is TRBV5-1; TRBD2 agrees at 10 bases. The CDR3 extends over 16 amino acids. J lost 0 bases, V lost 1 base, and 4 bases had no gene match. CDR1 and CDR2 from the germline V gene are SGHRS and YFSETQ. Combining the CDR3 with reference TRBV5-1 and TRBJ2-7 gives the whole variable domain KAGVTQTPRYLIKTRGQQVTLSCSPISGHRSVSWYQQTPGQGLQFLFEYFSETQRNKGNFPGRFSGRQFSNSRSEMNVSTLELGDSALYLCASSLLASGSSYEQYFGPGTRLTVT.

The V gene is TRBV12-3 or TRBV12-4, the J gene TRBJ2-4, with TRBD2 as a possible D gene (5 bases). The CDR3 is made up of 15 amino acids. V lost 2 bases and J 0 bases, leaving 8 bases between the germline ends. CDR3 in DNA: TGTGCCAGCAGTTTATCGGGGATAGCCAAAAACATTCAGTACTTC. This sequence encodes CASSLSGIAKNIQYF.

A few counts support this clonotype. The gene calls are TRBV6-5 and TRBJ1-1; D is undetermined. The germline V gene encodes CDR1 MNHEY and CDR2 SVGAGI. The CDR3 runs 16 residues. V lost 4 bases, J lost 0 bases, and 15 bases lay in between. CDR3 sequence reads: CASSLYLGNLNTEAFF. CDR3 bases: TGTGCCAGCAGTTTATATCTGGGAAACTTGAACACTGAAGCTTTCTTT.

The genes are TRBV24-1 and TRBJ1-1; 7 nucleotides line up with TRBD1. CDR1 is KGHDR, CDR2 SFDVKD, per germline. V dropped 6 bases and J dropped 9; count of bases not matched to a gene: 9. CDR3 length: 13 amino acids. CDR3 sequence reads: CATSNRTGGKAFF. CDR3 in DNA: TGTGCCACCAGTAACCGGACAGGAGGAAAAGCTTTCTTT.

This clonotype was seen a few times. The chain employs TRBV19 and TRBJ1-1, with 7 positions matching TRBD1. The CDR3 length is 15 residues. The germline V gene has CDR1 LNHDA and CDR2 SQIVND (reference sequence). The V and J ends lost 9 bases and 5 bases, in that order; junction bases with no gene match: 15. The chain's CDR3 is CASFHPRTGATEAFF. CDR3 in DNA: TGTGCCAGCTTCCACCCCAGGACAGGTGCAACTGAAGCTTTCTTT.

This clonotype was seen more than once but under ten times. The chain carries TRBV6-1 and TRBJ1-6; 9 nucleotides align to TRBD1. There are 15 residues in the CDR3. V trimming: 5 bases; J trimming: 7 bases; junction bases outside the gene matches: 6. Germline CDR1 is MNHNS and CDR2 is SASEGT. The CDR3 coding sequence is TGTGCCAGCAGTCCTCAGGACAGGGGAAATTCACCCCTCCACTTT. Protein product: CASSPQDRGNSPLHF.

This clonotype was detected a few times. The V and J genes are TRBV11-2 and TRBJ2-5; D assignment may be TRBD1 or TRBD2 (5 bases each). Per germline, CDR1 SGHAT and CDR2 FQNNGV. CDR3 size: 15 residues. Between the trimmed V and J ends, which lost 8 bases and 1 base, there was a span of 17 bases. CDR3 sequence reads: CASSKSGLTQETQYF. The CDR3, as DNA: TGTGCCAGCTCCAAATCGGGGCTGACCCAAGAGACCCAGTACTTC.

A remark on this clonotype: This may stem from a read error, because a much larger clone lies one nucleotide away. This chain connects TRBV12-3 or TRBV12-4 to TRBJ2-7; TRBD1 matches 10 bases. The CDR3 runs 14 residues. V lost 2 bases to trimming and J lost 6 bases; unmatched junction nucleotides: 4. CDR3 bases: TGTGCCAGCAGTTTATTCCGGGACAGGGGCGAGCAGTACTTC. This sequence encodes CASSLFRDRGEQYF.